The table lists the clone carrying this T cell receptor (beta chain) with a few counts. Peripheral blood came from all dose cohorts at three timepoints. The data stem from a study of OX40 agonist ivuxolimab in advanced cancers. Looking at the study overall: The patients received ivuxolimab by intravenous route every 2 weeks at 0.01 to 10 mg/kg. Treatment received earlier with anti-PD-1, anti-PD-L1 or anti-CTLA-4 agents was allowed, and over 35% had some.

This table comes from immunoSEQ multiplex PCR, and its TCRdb copy is limited to in-frame clones, with some not included. The profile shows roughly 75,000 clones, about nine tenths of them singletons. Germline V gene data show CDR1 as MDHEN and CDR2 as SYDVKM. V lost 8 bases and J 2 bases, leaving 12 bases between the germline ends. This CDR3 has 14 residues. The V call is TRBV28, the J call TRBJ1-4; unclear D gene. The clonotype was recovered from an adult with an advanced solid tumor such as melanoma, head and neck, liver or kidney cancer. The sequencing used CD4+ or CD8+ T cells sorted from blood, collected in a trial of the OX40 agonist ivuxolimab. CDR3: CASRAGRTNEKLFF. The CDR3 DNA reads TGTGCCAGCCGGGCCGGGCGCACTAATGAAAAACTGTTTTTT.